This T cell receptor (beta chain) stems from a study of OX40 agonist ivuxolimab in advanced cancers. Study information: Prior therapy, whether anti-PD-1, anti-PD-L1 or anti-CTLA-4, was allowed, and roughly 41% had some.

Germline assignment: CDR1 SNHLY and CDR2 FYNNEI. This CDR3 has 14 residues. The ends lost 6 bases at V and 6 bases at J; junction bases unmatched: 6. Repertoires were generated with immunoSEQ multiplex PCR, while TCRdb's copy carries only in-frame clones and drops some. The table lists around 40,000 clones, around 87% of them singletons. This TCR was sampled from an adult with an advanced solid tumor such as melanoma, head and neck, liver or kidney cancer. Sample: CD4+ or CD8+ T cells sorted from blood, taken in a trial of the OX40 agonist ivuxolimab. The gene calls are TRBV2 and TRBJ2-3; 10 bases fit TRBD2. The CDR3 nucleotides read TGTGCCAGCAGGACTAGCGGGCTCAGGGATACGCAGTATTTT. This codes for CASRTSGLRDTQYF.